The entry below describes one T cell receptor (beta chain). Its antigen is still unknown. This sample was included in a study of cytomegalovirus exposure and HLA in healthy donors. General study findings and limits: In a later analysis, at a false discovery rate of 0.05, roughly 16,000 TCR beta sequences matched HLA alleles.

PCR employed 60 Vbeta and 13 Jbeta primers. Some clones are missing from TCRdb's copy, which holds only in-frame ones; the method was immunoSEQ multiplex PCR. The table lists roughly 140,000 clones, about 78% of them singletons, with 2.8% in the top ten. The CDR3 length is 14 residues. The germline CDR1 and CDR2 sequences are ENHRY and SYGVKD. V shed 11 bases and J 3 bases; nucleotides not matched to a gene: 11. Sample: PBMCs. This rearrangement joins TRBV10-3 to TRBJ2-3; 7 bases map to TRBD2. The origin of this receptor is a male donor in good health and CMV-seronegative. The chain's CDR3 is CAVLSGGGTDTQYF. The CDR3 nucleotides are TGTGCCGTCCTATCTGGGGGGGGGACAGATACGCAGTATTTT.